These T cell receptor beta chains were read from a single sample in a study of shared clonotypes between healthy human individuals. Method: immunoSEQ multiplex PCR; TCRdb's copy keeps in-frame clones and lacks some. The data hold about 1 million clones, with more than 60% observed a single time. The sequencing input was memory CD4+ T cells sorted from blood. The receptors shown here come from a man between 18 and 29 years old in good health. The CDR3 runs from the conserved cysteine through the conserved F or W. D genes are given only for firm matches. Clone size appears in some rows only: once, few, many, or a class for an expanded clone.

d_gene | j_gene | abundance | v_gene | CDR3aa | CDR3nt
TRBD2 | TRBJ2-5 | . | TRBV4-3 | CASSQGGLAGLETQYF | TGCGCCAGCAGCCAGGGGGGACTAGCGGGTTTGGAGACCCAGTACTTC
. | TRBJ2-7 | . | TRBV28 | CASSSTGTMGEQYF | TGTGCCAGCAGTTCAACGGGGACGATGGGGGAGCAGTACTTC
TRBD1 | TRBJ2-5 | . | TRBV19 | CASSTGQFFGETQYF | TGTGCCAGTAGTACGGGACAGTTCTTCGGAGAGACCCAGTACTTC
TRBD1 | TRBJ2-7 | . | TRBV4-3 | CASSRDRAGAYEQYF | TGCGCCAGCAGCAGGGACAGGGCTGGAGCCTACGAGCAGTACTTC
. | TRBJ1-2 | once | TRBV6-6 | CASSQTDSRYGYTF | TGTGCCAGCAGTCAAACCGACAGCCGCTATGGCTACACCTTC
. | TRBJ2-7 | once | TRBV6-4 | CATPIRPKASYEQYF | TGTGCCACCCCCATTCGTCCTAAAGCGAGCTACGAGCAGTACTTC
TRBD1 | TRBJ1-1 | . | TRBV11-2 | CASSSYRGQGGEAFF | TGTGCCAGCAGCTCGTATCGGGGACAGGGGGGTGAAGCTTTCTTT
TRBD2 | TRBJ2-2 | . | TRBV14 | CASSQVAGVSGELFF | TGTGCCAGCAGCCAAGTAGCGGGAGTTTCCGGGGAGCTGTTTTTT
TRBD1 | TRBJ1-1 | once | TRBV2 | CASSIPGTGVTEAFF | TGTGCCAGCAGTATTCCCGGGACAGGGGTCACTGAAGCTTTCTTT
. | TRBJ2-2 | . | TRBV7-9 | CASSLAPRSGELFF | TGTGCCAGCAGCTTAGCGCCTAGATCCGGGGAGCTGTTTTTT
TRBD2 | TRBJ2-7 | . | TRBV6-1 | CASSAQTSGSYEQYF | TGTGCCAGCAGTGCCCAGACTAGCGGGAGCTACGAGCAGTACTTC
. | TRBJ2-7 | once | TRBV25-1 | CASSEPGTSHEQYF | TGTGCCAGCAGTGAACCGGGAACGTCCCACGAGCAGTACTTC
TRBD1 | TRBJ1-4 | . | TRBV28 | CASSLGTGAPFTNEKLFF | TGTGCCAGCAGTCTCGGGACAGGGGCCCCTTTTACTAATGAAAAACTGTTTTTT
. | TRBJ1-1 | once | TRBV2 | CASSEGGRTEAFF | TGTGCCAGCAGTGAAGGGGGAAGGACTGAAGCTTTCTTT
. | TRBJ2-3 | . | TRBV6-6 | CASRIYSTDTQYF | TGTGCCAGCAGGATTTATAGCACAGATACGCAGTATTTT
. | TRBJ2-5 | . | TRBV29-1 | CSVGDGETQYF | TGCAGCGTGGGCGATGGAGAGACCCAGTACTTC
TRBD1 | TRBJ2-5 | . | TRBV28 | CASSPAGTGGGPETQYF | TGTGCCAGCAGTCCCGCGGGGACAGGGGGCGGGCCGGAGACCCAGTACTTC
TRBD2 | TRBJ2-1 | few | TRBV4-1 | CASSQEGAGAYNEQFF | TGCGCCAGCAGCCAAGAAGGAGCGGGGGCGTACAATGAGCAGTTCTTC
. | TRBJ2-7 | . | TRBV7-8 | CASIQKGGGQHPGAQYF | TGTGCCAGCATCCAGAAAGGAGGCGGACAGCATCCCGGGGCTCAGTACTTC
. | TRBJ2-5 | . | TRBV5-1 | CASSPDFRGTQYF | TGCGCCAGCAGCCCGGACTTTCGTGGAACCCAGTACTTC
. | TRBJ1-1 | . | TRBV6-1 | CATHTGRSTEAFF | TGTGCCACCCACACAGGGAGAAGTACTGAAGCTTTCTTT
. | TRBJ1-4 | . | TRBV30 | CAWSLRSNEKLFF | TGTGCCTGGAGTTTGAGATCTAATGAAAAACTGTTTTTT
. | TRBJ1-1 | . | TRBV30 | CAWARGPNTEAFF | TGTGCCTGGGCCAGGGGACCGAACACTGAAGCTTTCTTT
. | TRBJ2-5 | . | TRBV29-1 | CSVEGTGIETQYF | TGCAGCGTTGAAGGTACAGGGATAGAGACCCAGTACTTC
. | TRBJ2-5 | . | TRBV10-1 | CASSESVTARETQYF | TGCGCCAGCAGTGAGTCGGTTACGGCTCGAGAGACCCAGTACTTC
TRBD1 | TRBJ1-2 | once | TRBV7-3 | CASSENQVKGAAGYTF | TGTGCCAGCAGCGAAAACCAAGTCAAGGGGGCTGCGGGCTACACCTTC
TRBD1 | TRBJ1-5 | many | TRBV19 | CASKGLGQGAPNQPQHF | TGTGCCAGTAAAGGGTTGGGACAGGGAGCCCCCAATCAGCCCCAGCATTTT
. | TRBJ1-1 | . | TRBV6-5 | CASSRTANTEAFF | TGTGCCAGCAGCCGTACAGCGAACACTGAAGCTTTCTTT
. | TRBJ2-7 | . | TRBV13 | CASSLGTVKRRTYEQYF | TGTGCCAGCAGCTTAGGTACGGTGAAGCGACGAACCTACGAGCAGTACTTC
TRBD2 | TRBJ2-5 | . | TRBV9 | CASSLRERGWETQYF | TGTGCCAGCAGCCTAAGGGAGCGGGGGTGGGAGACCCAGTACTTC
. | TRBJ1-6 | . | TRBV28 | CASSFLYNSPLHF | TGTGCCAGCAGTTTTTTATATAATTCACCCCTCCACTTT
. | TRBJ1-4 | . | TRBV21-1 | CASSKEGDATNEKLFF | TGTGCCAGCAGCAAAGAGGGGGATGCAACTAATGAAAAACTGTTTTTT
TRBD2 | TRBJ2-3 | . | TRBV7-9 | CASSLAAGGTDTQYF | TGTGCCAGCAGCTTAGCGGCGGGGGGCACAGATACGCAGTATTTT
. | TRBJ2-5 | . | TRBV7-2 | CASSSGLKETQYF | TGTGCCAGCAGCTCTGGACTAAAAGAGACCCAGTACTTC
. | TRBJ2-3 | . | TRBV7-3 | CASSYIADTQYF | TGTGCCAGCAGCTACATTGCTGATACGCAGTATTTT
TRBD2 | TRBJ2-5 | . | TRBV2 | CASSDRGLAGGTTQYF | TGTGCCAGCAGTGATCGTGGACTAGCGGGGGGTACGACCCAGTACTTC
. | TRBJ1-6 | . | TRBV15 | CATSRGTLTTNSPLHF | TGTGCCACCAGCAGAGGGACCTTAACGACTAATTCACCCCTCCACTTT
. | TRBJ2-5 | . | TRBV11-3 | CASSLEAAETQYF | TGTGCCAGCAGCTTAGAGGCGGCAGAGACCCAGTACTTC
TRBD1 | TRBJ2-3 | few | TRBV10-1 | CASKQGGLGADTQYF | TGCGCCAGCAAACAGGGGGGCCTAGGGGCAGATACGCAGTATTTT
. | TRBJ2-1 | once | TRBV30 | CAWRAESSYNEQFF | TGTGCCTGGAGAGCTGAGAGCTCCTACAATGAGCAGTTCTTC
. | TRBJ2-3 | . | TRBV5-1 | CASSQRTGNTDTQYF | TGCGCCAGCAGCCAAAGGACGGGAAACACAGATACGCAGTATTTT
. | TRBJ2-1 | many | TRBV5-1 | CASSFGTGVGEQFF | TGCGCCAGCAGCTTCGGGACGGGAGTAGGTGAGCAGTTCTTC
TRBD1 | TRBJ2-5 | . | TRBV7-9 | CASSPGTEETQYF | TGTGCCAGCAGCCCCGGGACAGAAGAGACCCAGTACTTC
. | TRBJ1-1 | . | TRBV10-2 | CASSEGGGVKTEAFF | TGCGCCAGCAGTGAGGGGGGCGGGGTGAAGACTGAAGCTTTCTTT
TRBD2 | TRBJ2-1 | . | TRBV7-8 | CASSDPSGRLGNEQFF | TGTGCCAGCAGCGATCCTAGCGGGAGGTTAGGGAATGAGCAGTTCTTC
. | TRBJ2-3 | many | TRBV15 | CATSRDPPLRGARTDTQYF | TGTGCCACCAGCAGAGATCCCCCCTTACGAGGGGCCCGCACAGATACGCAGTATTTT
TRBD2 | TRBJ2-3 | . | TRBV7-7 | CASSPGLGGTDTQYF | TGTGCTAGCAGCCCAGGACTAGGCGGCACAGATACGCAGTATTTT
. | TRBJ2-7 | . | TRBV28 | CASSTRVNYEQYF | TGTGCCAGCAGTACTCGGGTTAACTACGAGCAGTACTTC
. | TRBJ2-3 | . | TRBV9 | CASSVGPNTDTQYF | TGTGCCAGCAGCGTAGGGCCCAACACAGATACGCAGTATTTT
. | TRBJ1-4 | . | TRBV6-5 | CASSYGGGEKLFF | TGTGCCAGCAGTTACGGGGGGGGTGAAAAACTGTTTTTT
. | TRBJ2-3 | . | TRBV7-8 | CASATQPTDTQYF | TGTGCCAGCGCGACCCAACCCACAGATACGCAGTATTTT
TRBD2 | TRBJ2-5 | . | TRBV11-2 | CASSLGTSGGVRETQYF | TGTGCCAGCAGCTTAGGGACTAGCGGGGGGGTCCGGGAGACCCAGTACTTC
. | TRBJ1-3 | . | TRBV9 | CASSRQHFSGNTIYF | TGTGCCAGCAGCAGACAGCACTTCTCTGGAAACACCATATATTTT